The present TCR beta chain was sequenced within a study of blood T cell repertoires in COVID-19. Per germline, CDR1 SGHRS and CDR2 YFSETQ. After removal of 0 bases from V and 1 base from J, the junction contained 9 bases not matched to a gene. The CDR3 spans 17 residues. In the authors' methods: Quantification of nucleated cells was approximated via reference gene primer amplification. Repertoires were generated with immunoSEQ multiplex PCR, while TCRdb's copy carries only in-frame clones and drops some. V and J calls and clone size are those listed in that table; D and trimming were worked out from the DNA. The sample shows 120,000 or so clones, around four fifths of them seen only once.

The source is a human donor in a cohort sampled during active COVID-19. The source material was peripheral blood. The V call is TRBV5-1, the J call TRBJ1-1, with TRBD1 identical over 7 bases. CDR3 coding DNA: TGCGCCAGCAGCTTGGCCTCACAGGGGCGTGGGAACACTGAAGCTTTCTTT. This sequence encodes CASSLASQGRGNTEAFF.